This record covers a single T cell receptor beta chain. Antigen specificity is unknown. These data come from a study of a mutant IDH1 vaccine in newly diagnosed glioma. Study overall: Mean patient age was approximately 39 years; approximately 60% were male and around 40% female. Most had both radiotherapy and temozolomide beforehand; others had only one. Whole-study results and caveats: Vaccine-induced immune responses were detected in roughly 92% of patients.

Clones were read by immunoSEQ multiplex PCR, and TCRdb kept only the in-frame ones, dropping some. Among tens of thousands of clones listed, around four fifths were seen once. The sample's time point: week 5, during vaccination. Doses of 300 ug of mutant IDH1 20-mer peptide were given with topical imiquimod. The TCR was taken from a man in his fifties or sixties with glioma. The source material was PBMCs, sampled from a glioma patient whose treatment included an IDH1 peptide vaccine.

The CDR3 DNA reads TGTGCCAGCAGCGAACAAATTATACTATCGACACCTGGTACGCAGTATTTT. It codes for CASSEQIILSTPGTQYF. This sequence joins TRBV6-7 and TRBJ2-3; D remains unclear. TRBV6-7 is labeled an ORF, and its function is uncertain. The germline V and J ends were trimmed by 6 bases and 8 bases, with 27 bases remaining between them. The CDR3 length is 17 residues.